The rows below give T cell receptor beta chains drawn from one sample of a study of blood T cells in healthy people across ages. TCRdb re-analysed the 5' RACE reads in MiXCR, keeping a single row per CDR3 protein. The sample has 540,000 or so distinct CDR3 sequences; 27% are singletons. Sequences were obtained from blood. The receptors derive from a woman in her sixties or seventies in good health. CDR3s include the opening cysteine and the closing phenylalanine or tryptophan. The order of the fields is D gene, clone size, V gene, J gene, CDR3 DNA, CDR3 protein. The D gene is left open where the match is weak. The listing skips clone size in some rows; elsewhere it reads once, few, many or a size class.

d_gene: TRBD2; abundance: few; v_gene: TRBV13; j_gene: TRBJ2-3; CDR3nt: TGTGCCAGCAGCAGGCGCGGGGGGGCGGATACAGATACGCAGTATTTT; CDR3aa: CASSRRGGADTDTQYF
d_gene: NA; abundance: NA; v_gene: TRBV14; j_gene: TRBJ2-5; CDR3nt: TGTGCCAGCAGCCAAGCGGGGGCGGGGACCCAGTACTTC; CDR3aa: CASSQAGAGTQYF
d_gene: NA; abundance: few; v_gene: TRBV25-1; j_gene: TRBJ2-4; CDR3nt: TGTGCCAGCAGTGAATACGGCAGCAAAAACATTCAGTACTTC; CDR3aa: CASSEYGSKNIQYF
d_gene: NA; abundance: NA; v_gene: TRBV2; j_gene: TRBJ1-4; CDR3nt: TGTGCCAGCCTTTCCCGGGCCCAAAATGAAAAACTGTTTTTT; CDR3aa: CASLSRAQNEKLFF
d_gene: NA; abundance: few; v_gene: TRBV12-3/TRBV12-4; j_gene: TRBJ1-6; CDR3nt: TGTGCCAGCAGTTTAGGGGATAATTCACCCCTCCACTTT; CDR3aa: CASSLGDNSPLHF
d_gene: NA; abundance: NA; v_gene: TRBV4-3; j_gene: TRBJ1-2; CDR3nt: TGCGCCAGCAGCCAAGACTGGCGGGACACCTTAGGGAGGGGCTACACCTTC; CDR3aa: CASSQDWRDTLGRGYTF
d_gene: NA; abundance: few; v_gene: TRBV6-2/TRBV6-3; j_gene: TRBJ1-2; CDR3nt: TGTGCCAGCAGCCCACCCCGCGGGGGGCGCGTGGGCTACACCTTC; CDR3aa: CASSPPRGGRVGYTF
d_gene: NA; abundance: few; v_gene: TRBV6-5; j_gene: TRBJ1-1; CDR3nt: TGTGCCAGCAGTTACTCGATAAGCGGGGGATTGGATGCTTTCTTT; CDR3aa: CASSYSISGGLDAFF
d_gene: NA; abundance: many; v_gene: TRBV3-1; j_gene: TRBJ2-7; CDR3nt: TGTGCCAGCAGCACAGGTGCCGGGTCCCCCGAGCAGTACTTC; CDR3aa: CASSTGAGSPEQYF
d_gene: NA; abundance: NA; v_gene: TRBV30; j_gene: TRBJ1-4; CDR3nt: TGTGCCTGGAGTAGGGGATTTTCCACTAATGAAGAACTGTTTTTT; CDR3aa: CAWSRGFSTNEELFF
d_gene: NA; abundance: many; v_gene: TRBV20-1; j_gene: TRBJ2-7; CDR3nt: TGCAGTGCCAGACAGGAAGGCTACGAGCAGTACTTC; CDR3aa: CSARQEGYEQYF
d_gene: NA; abundance: NA; v_gene: TRBV7-2; j_gene: TRBJ1-3; CDR3nt: TGTGCCAGCAGCTTAGGGAGTATAAACACCATATATTTT; CDR3aa: CASSLGSINTIYF
d_gene: NA; abundance: NA; v_gene: TRBV20-1; j_gene: TRBJ1-5; CDR3nt: TGCAGTGCTACCTTGGGGAACAATCAGCCCCAGCATTTT; CDR3aa: CSATLGNNQPQHF
d_gene: NA; abundance: NA; v_gene: TRBV20-1; j_gene: TRBJ1-1; CDR3nt: TGCAGTGCTAGTAAACAGGGCCTCGAAGCCTTCTTT; CDR3aa: CSASKQGLEAFF
d_gene: TRBD1; abundance: few; v_gene: TRBV15; j_gene: TRBJ2-5; CDR3nt: TGTGCCACCAGCAGGGGACAGGGCCAAGAGACCCAGTACTTC; CDR3aa: CATSRGQGQETQYF
d_gene: NA; abundance: once; v_gene: TRBV3-1; j_gene: TRBJ2-5; CDR3nt: TGTGCCAGCAGCCAAGAGACTTGGGTGAGGGAGACCCAGTACTTC; CDR3aa: CASSQETWVRETQYF
d_gene: NA; abundance: NA; v_gene: TRBV28; j_gene: TRBJ2-6; CDR3nt: TGTGCCAGCATCGAGGACTATTCCGGGGCCAACGTCCTGACTTTC; CDR3aa: CASIEDYSGANVLTF
d_gene: NA; abundance: NA; v_gene: TRBV9; j_gene: TRBJ2-5; CDR3nt: TGTGCCGGCAGCGTAGGTTTAGGGGGTCTCCAAGAGACCCAGTACTTC; CDR3aa: CAGSVGLGGLQETQYF